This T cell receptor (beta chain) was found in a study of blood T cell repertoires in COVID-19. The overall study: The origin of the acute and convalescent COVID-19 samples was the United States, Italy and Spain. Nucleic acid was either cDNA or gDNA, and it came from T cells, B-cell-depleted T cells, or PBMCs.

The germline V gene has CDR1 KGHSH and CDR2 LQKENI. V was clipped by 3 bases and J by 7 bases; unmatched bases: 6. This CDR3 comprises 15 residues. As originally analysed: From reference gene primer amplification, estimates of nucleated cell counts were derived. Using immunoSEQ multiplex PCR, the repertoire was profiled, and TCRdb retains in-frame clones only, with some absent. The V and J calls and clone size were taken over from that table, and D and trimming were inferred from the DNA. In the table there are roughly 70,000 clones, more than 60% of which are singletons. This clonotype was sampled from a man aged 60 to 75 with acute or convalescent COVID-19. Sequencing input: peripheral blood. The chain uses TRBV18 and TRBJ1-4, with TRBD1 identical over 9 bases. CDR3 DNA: TGTGCCAGCTCACCGGACAGGGGACAAGGTGAAAAACTGTTTTTT. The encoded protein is CASSPDRGQGEKLFF.